These T cell receptor beta chains were read from a single sample in a study of preoperative IRX-2 immunotherapy in early breast cancer. Here immunoSEQ multiplex PCR was the method, and the copy in TCRdb shows in-frame clones only, minus some. The repertoire holds under 50,000 clones, with roughly four fifths as singletons. The source material was lymph node tissue, sampled after IRX-2 immunotherapy. The receptor set was obtained from a human donor with breast cancer. Each CDR3 is given with its conserved first and last residue. Each record gives: D gene, clone size, J gene, V gene, CDR3 protein, CDR3 DNA. D genes are given only for firm matches. A row's size may be missing; if present it is once, few, many or a size class.

>TRBD1|NA|TRBJ1-2|TRBV15
CATSRDLSDRDGYGYTF
TGTGCCACCAGCAGAGATCTGAGCGACAGGGACGGCTATGGCTACACCTTC
>TRBD1|NA|TRBJ1-5|TRBV19
CASTQTGSRQPQHF
TGTGCCAGTACCCAGACAGGGTCGCGACAGCCCCAGCATTTT
>TRBD1|NA|TRBJ1-5|TRBV7-6
CASSLFRGRGSNQPQHF
TGTGCCAGCAGCTTGTTCAGGGGGCGCGGTAGCAATCAGCCCCAGCATTTT
>NA|NA|TRBJ1-4|TRBV11-3
CASSLEGVPEKLFF
TGTGCCAGCAGCCTAGAGGGGGTCCCGGAAAAACTGTTTTTT
>NA|once|TRBJ1-5|TRBV7-1
CASSTTVAVGNQPQHF
TGTGCCAGCAGCACGACGGTGGCGGTAGGAAATCAGCCCCAGCATTTT
>NA|NA|TRBJ2-7|TRBV11-3
CASSLWGISYEQYF
TGTGCCAGCAGCTTGTGGGGTATCTCCTACGAGCAGTACTTC
>NA|NA|TRBJ2-7|TRBV6-8
CASSDVTAYEQYF
TGTGCCAGCAGTGATGTGACAGCCTACGAGCAGTACTTC
>TRBD2|few|TRBJ2-1|TRBV6-8
CASSQAGGLGYNEQFF
TGTGCCAGCAGTCAAGCGGGGGGGCTAGGATACAATGAGCAGTTCTTC
>NA|NA|TRBJ1-2|TRBV12-5
CASGLGSERSYTF
TGTGCTAGTGGTTTGGGCAGTGAGAGGAGCTACACCTTC
>NA|few|TRBJ2-2|TRBV6-8
CATQQALRTGELFF
TGTGCCACCCAACAGGCATTGAGGACCGGGGAGCTGTTTTTT